This TCR beta chain was recorded in a study of cytomegalovirus exposure and HLA in healthy donors (TCRdb year 2017). Turning to the overall study: According to an earlier analysis of 450 to 650 of the donors, 150 million to 200 million T cells yielded 120 million or so unique TCR beta sequences and 276 Gb of sequence data. An early release that covered about 640 HLA-typed donors contained around 330 gigabases of sequencing data and 80 million or so unique TCR sequences. The number of donors typed differed by locus, with 629-630 for A, B, C, DRB1 and DQB1, around 560 for DQA1, over 600 for DPA1, and under 490 for DPB1. Both class I and class II loci were covered by HLA typing, at four-digit resolution. In an earlier analysis of 500 to 650 of the donors, high-throughput TCR beta sequencing was used to judge whether each TCR beta V gene segment behaved as functional or pseudogenic. Besides the first cohort of some 670 subjects, a separate validation cohort made up of 95 to 150 different subjects was used. Donor age, sex, ethnicity and CMV serostatus were collected together with the repertoire data. Roughly 5 DR-DQ haplotypes were handled as single units for association and clustering, since linkage in the cohort was strong. On average, about 200,000 unique TCR beta nucleotide sequences were sequenced per donor among a few hundred genotyped donors of the cohort, with 15% to 20% of those sequences being non-productive. Rather than drawing on any new phenotypic data, the later analysis identified candidate immune exposures from TCR beta sequences and the way those sequences occurred across donors. All discovery cohort repertoires had been generated using a single sequencing platform. A later analysis re-examined previously published TCR beta repertoires from about 700 donors and added high-resolution HLA genotyping to investigate patterns of TCR occurrence. Of the roughly 400 genotyped donors, over 70% fell in the genetic ancestry cluster associated with self-reported Caucasian donors. The study aimed to test whether signatures of past pathogen exposure could be identified by cataloging public T cell receptors. The study profiled the T cell repertoires of hundreds of subjects by immunosequencing and related them to cytomegalovirus serostatus. The study combined high-throughput TCR immunosequencing, statistical association of individual TCRs with disease status, and machine learning to predict cytomegalovirus infection status. Genome-wide SNP genotypes for about 60% of the 666 donors were used in a later genetic analysis, which treated that subset as a discovery cohort.

The library was obtained by the immunoSEQ multiplex PCR assay. For the multiplex PCR, a mixture combining 60 forward primers for TCR Vbeta segments and 13 reverse primers for TCR Jbeta segments was used. The CDR3 region of rearranged TCR beta genes was amplified from genomic DNA with a multiplex PCR assay. The amplified TCR beta libraries were sequenced on the Illumina HiSeq System as 87-base-pair reads. In the source study's methods: A later analysis tallied 75 million to 95 million unique TCR beta chains across the 550 to 850 repertoires, and about 12 million of those chains were shared by two or more donors. Raw reads were error-corrected and collapsed into unique sequences by a nearest-neighbor algorithm in which closely related sequences were merged to remove PCR and sequencing errors. To assign V, D and J gene segments, CDR3 sequences were aligned to IMGT reference sequences. For a sequence to be retained, at least a six-nucleotide match to both a V gene segment and a J gene segment was required. Rearrangements were called productive when the CDR3 lacked stop codons and stayed in frame with V and J; all others were non-productive. Following IMGT convention, CDR3 was defined as the stretch from the second conserved V-encoded cysteine to the conserved J-encoded phenylalanine. Sequences without an unambiguous match to a single V gene segment were excluded from the earlier analysis of over 500 of the donors. In an earlier analysis of a few hundred of the donors, a V segment was called functional when productive rearrangements were above 56.7%, and segregating when the standard deviation between donors exceeded 5%. A statistical classification framework was developed to diagnose cytomegalovirus status using the catalog of TCR beta chain sequences. In a later analysis, V and J genes were assigned by comparing TCR nucleotide sequences against IMGT/GENE-DB human TR gene sequences. The TCRdist pipeline was used in a later analysis to assign CDR3 sequences and most-parsimonious VDJ recombination scenarios. In a later analysis, each TCR beta chain was defined by its CDR3 amino acid sequence together with its V-gene family, and reads lacking a unique V-gene family were excluded. In a later analysis, around 600 highly shared, low-generation-probability nucleotide sequences were removed to address suspected cross-contamination and a sequencing artifact. In a later analysis, a clonal expansion index for each public chain was calculated from normalized within-repertoire ranks of inferred template counts. A later analysis computed generation probabilities with a VDJ recombination model fitted to out-of-frame rearrangements, and checked the results against IGoR. In a later analysis, hypergeometric tests were used to score TCR-TCR, TCR-HLA and TCR-CMV co-occurrence, with a repertoire-size bias correction applied to TCR pairs. A later analysis estimated false discovery rates by permuting HLA or CMV assignments 20 times. In a later analysis, co-occurring TCRs were grouped using DBSCAN, with TCRdist sequence similarity added in when clustering inside HLA-allele-positive subsets. Co-occurrence clustering excluded repertoires with fewer than 30,000 or more than 120,000 public chains, plus five with anomalous nucleotide sharing. The immuneACCESS repertoire file appears here via TCRdb, limited to in-frame rearrangements. These files lack a portion of the clones; in checked studies, under half of the deficit traces to unresolved V genes, and the cause of the others is not known. V, J and clone size derive from that table, while D and trimming were established from the DNA sequence. The sample yields about 140,000 clones; over 75% were counted once. The top ten clonotypes cover 1.8% of the sample.

Paper-wide results and their limitations: Broadly in line with IMGT annotations, most TCR beta V segments showed up in productive rearrangements about 87% or about 30% of the time in an earlier analysis of approximately 600 of the donors. Only TCR beta chains were sequenced in this cohort, and the absence of alpha or paired-chain data limited detectable features. A few of the identified cytomegalovirus-associated TCR beta chains were confirmed in vitro to be specific for cytomegalovirus antigens. Compared with the approximately 670-donor mean, donors in an Asian-associated ancestry cluster had fewer N-insertions in productive TCRs, according to a later genetic analysis. Because HLA typing was missing for some donors at each locus, association tests included only the typed subset. A cluster of highly shared sequence variants was judged likely to represent a technical artifact of the sequencing pipeline. Presence/absence analyses assumed roughly uniform sequencing depth across donors, an assumption that may not hold. In a later analysis, HLA-associated TCR beta chains showed more clonal expansion and lower generation probabilities than non-associated chains that were equally common. Correlated functional status among segregating V segments might reflect linkage disequilibrium, but an unknown experimental factor could not be ruled out. Most TCR sequences were seen in very few donors, while some public TCRs were found in many individuals. According to a later analysis, most CMV-associated TCR beta chains appeared to be HLA-restricted, and the HLA associations seemed to be driven largely by CMV exposure. In the study, 150 to 200 TCR beta chains were listed as associated with cytomegalovirus. At a false discovery rate of 0.05, a later analysis linked approximately 18,000 TCR beta sequences to specific HLA alleles. Immune exposure information for the cohort was limited to CMV serostatus. A later analysis reported that several top co-occurrence clusters appeared linked to parvovirus B19, influenza, CMV and Epstein-Barr virus. Because counts were too low, some 17 rarely observed V segments, including chromosome 9 orphons, were left out of the earlier analysis of 587 of the donors. Some IMGT-functional V segments, including TRBV6-2 and TRBV6-3, could not be distinguished by the 87-base-pair reads and were therefore excluded. The classifier was reported to diagnose cytomegalovirus status with high specificity and sensitivity in both the original cohort and the validation cohort. A further reported finding was that TCR beta sequences accurately predicted the HLA-A and HLA-B alleles for most subjects in the first cohort. The authors suggested that the approach could potentially be generalized to other disease states and immunological phenotypes. When HLA alleles, especially DR and DQ, strongly co-occurred, attributing TCR associations to individual alleles was difficult. In a later genetic analysis, a missense DCLRE1C variant was associated with V-gene and J-gene trimming of TCR beta chains, and the association was replicated in an independent cohort. In a later analysis, TCR association rates were found to vary across HLA loci, with the most associated TCRs seen for DRB1 alleles and the fewest for HLA-C alleles.

As to this clone: No cognate antigen has been identified for it. Within one base of it there is no much larger clone, and no base qualities were kept.

The CDR3, cysteine through phenylalanine, is 14 amino acids long. The kept DNA is CDR3 alone, 42 bases in frame from the first base. The germline V gene provides CDR1 MDHEN and CDR2 SYDVKM. V sheds 3 bases and J sheds 7 bases, leaving 12 bases between their ends. The cohort consisted of approximately 690 healthy bone marrow donors. Cohort members were all nominally healthy when sampled, although unrecorded immune exposures were likely present. The donor tested CMV seronegative and was one of the 352 seronegative cohort members. Every donor gave a peripheral blood sample, and the peripheral blood mononuclear cells from that sample were used for TCR beta sequencing. The Qiagen DNeasy Blood Extraction Kit was used to extract genomic DNA from the blood cell samples.

The receptor comes from a man aged 40-55 years in good health and CMV-seronegative. The material sequenced was PBMCs. The sequence joins TRBV28 to TRBJ1-4; the D segment could be TRBD1, given 6 matching bases. The CDR3 protein is CASSFVQGAEKLFF. The base sequence is TGTGCCAGCAGTTTTGTACAGGGAGCTGAAAAACTGTTTTTT.